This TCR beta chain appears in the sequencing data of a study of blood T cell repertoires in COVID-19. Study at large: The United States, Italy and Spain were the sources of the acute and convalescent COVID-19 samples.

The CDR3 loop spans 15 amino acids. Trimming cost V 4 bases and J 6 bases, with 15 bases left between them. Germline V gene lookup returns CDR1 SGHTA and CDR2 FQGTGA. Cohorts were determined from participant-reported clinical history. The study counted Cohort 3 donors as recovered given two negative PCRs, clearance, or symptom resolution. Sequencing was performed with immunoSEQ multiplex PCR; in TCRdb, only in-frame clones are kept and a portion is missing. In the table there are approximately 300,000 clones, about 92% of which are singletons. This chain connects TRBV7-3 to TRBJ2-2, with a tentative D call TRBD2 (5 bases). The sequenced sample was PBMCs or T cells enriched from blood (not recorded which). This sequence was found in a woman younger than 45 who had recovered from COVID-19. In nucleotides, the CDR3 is TGTGCCAGCAGCTGGCTCGGTGAGGGCTCCGGGGAGCTGTTTTTT. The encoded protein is CASSWLGEGSGELFF.